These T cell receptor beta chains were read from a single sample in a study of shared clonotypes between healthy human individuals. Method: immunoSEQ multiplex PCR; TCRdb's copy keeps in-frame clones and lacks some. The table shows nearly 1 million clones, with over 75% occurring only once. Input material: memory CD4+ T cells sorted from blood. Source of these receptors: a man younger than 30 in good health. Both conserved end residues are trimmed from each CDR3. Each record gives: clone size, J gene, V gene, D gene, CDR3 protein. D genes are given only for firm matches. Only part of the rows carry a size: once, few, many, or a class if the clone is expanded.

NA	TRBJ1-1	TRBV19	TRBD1	ASRTGGAGTEAF
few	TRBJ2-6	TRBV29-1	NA	SVEFPGSGANVLT
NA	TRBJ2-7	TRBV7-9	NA	ASSLSQGWVN
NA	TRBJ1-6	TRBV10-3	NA	ATGGTPDNSPLH
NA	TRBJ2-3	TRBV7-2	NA	ASSWGALSGTDTQY
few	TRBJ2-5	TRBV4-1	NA	ASSQGGEGRVRETQY
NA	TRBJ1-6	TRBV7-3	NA	ASSPLPTQGSPLH
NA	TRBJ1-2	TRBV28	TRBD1	ASSLPQGDYGYT
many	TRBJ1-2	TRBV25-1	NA	AITGYLNYGYT
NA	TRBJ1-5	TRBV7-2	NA	ASSLGFINNQPQH
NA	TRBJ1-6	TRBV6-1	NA	ASSEMGQNNSPLH